This T cell receptor beta chain was sequenced in a study of T-cell reconstitution after alpha-beta-depleted transplantation in children. Regarding the study as a whole: There were reportedly several hundred expanded graft clones from which alpha-beta T cells came about two months after transplant. Newly produced T cells mostly accounted for T-cell counts and diversity one year post-transplant.

During its preparation, the TCRbeta library received unique molecular identifiers. MiXCR was run by TCRdb on the PCR reads, yielding one entry per CDR3 protein. The sample records under 150,000 distinct CDR3 sequences, around a tenth being singletons. Comment on this clonotype: Its antigen is undetermined.

CDR1 is DFQATT and CDR2 is SNEGSKA in the germline V gene (reference sequence). The V segment lost 7 bases and the J segment 4 bases; nucleotides outside the gene matches: 7. The CDR3 runs 13 residues. This clonotype was obtained from a girl under three years old who had a stem cell transplant for combined immunodeficiency, so the T cells may come from the graft donor. Sequenced here: PBMCs, mostly from graft donor cells, sampled 180 days after TCRalphabeta/CD19-depleted stem cell transplant. The V gene is TRBV20-1, the J gene TRBJ2-7, with 10 nucleotides matching TRBD1. The CDR3 spells CSVRRQGAYEQYF. For the CDR3, the DNA is TGCAGTGTAAGACGACAGGGGGCTTACGAGCAGTACTTC.